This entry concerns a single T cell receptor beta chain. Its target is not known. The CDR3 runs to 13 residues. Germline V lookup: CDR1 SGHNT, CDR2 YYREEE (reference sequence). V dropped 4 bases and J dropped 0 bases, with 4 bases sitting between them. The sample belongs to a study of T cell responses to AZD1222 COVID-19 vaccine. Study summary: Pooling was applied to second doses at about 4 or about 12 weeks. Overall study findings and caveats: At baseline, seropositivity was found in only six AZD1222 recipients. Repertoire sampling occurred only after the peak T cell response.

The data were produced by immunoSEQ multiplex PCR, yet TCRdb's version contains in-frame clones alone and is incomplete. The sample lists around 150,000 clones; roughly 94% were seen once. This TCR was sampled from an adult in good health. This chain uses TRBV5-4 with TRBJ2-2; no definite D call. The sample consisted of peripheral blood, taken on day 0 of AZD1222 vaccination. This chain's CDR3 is CASSPPNTGELFF. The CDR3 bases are TGTGCCAGCAGCCCACCGAACACCGGGGAGCTGTTTTTT.